This TCR beta chain was identified in a study of T cell changes during pregnancy in multiple sclerosis. Profiled with immunoSEQ multiplex PCR; TCRdb holds only in-frame clones, not every one. The data contain approximately 40,000 clones, about 96% of them seen just once; the ten biggest clones take up roughly 1%. Per germline, CDR1 SEHNR and CDR2 FQNEAQ (reference sequence). J was trimmed by 2 bases and V by 5 bases; bases with no gene match: 5. The CDR3 has 15 amino acids. The sequence was obtained from a female donor with multiple sclerosis, enrolled in a pregnancy study. V and J are TRBV7-9 and TRBJ2-1; the match to TRBD1 covers 8 bases. Sequenced here: peripheral blood, sampled in the second trimester of pregnancy. The CDR3: CASSPGQGTYNEQFF. The CDR3 DNA sequence: TGTGCCAGCAGCCCCGGACAGGGAACCTACAATGAGCAGTTCTTC.